Below are 26 T cell receptor beta chains sequenced from a single sample in a study of T cells in Graves' hyperthyroidism and ophthalmopathy. It was RNA transcripts that yielded the amplified TCR beta CDR3 regions. In the first-round RT-PCR of the TCR CDR3, the HTBI primer set was used. TCRdb recomputed calls from the multiplex PCR reads with MiXCR, one row per CDR3 protein. The sample records about 360,000 distinct CDR3 sequences, roughly an eighth being singletons. Sequencing was performed on blood. These receptors came from a woman between 18 and 29 years old with Graves' hyperthyroidism.

Many counts were recorded for this clonotype. V gene TRBV12-3 or TRBV12-4 combines with J gene TRBJ2-7; 7 bases align to TRBD1. This CDR3 is 17 amino acids long. With V trimmed by 7 bases and J by 5 bases, 20 bases remained unmatched. In DNA, the CDR3 is TGTGCCAGCACCTCCAAAGAGCTATGGGACAGCCCTAACGAGCAGTACTTC. Translation gives CASTSKELWDSPNEQYF.

This clonotype was picked up many times. The chain is built from TRBV3-1 and TRBJ2-5, with D possibly TRBD2 on 6 matching bases. The CDR3 sequence is 19 residues long. CDR1 LGHDT and CDR2 YNNKEL come from the germline V gene (reference sequence). Deletions cut 0 bases from V and 1 base from J, with 21 bases between. The CDR3 DNA reads TGTGCCAGCAGCCAAGAGAGCTCTACTTGGGGAGCGGGCCAAGAGACCCAGTACTTC. Amino acids: CASSQESSTWGAGQETQYF.

The table lists this clonotype with a few counts. The CDR3 DNA follows: TGTGCCAGCAGACATCTGGGGGGGGGGCATAGCAATCAGCCCCAGCATTTT. The encoded protein is CASRHLGGGHSNQPQHF. The gene calls are TRBV6-1 and TRBJ1-5, with D maybe TRBD1 (6 bases). Trimming removed 6 bases from V and 0 bases from J, with 18 bases in between. The germline CDR1 and CDR2 sequences are MNHNS and SASEGT. This CDR3 has 17 residues.

This clonotype was counted many times. The chain employs TRBV2 and TRBJ1-1; D not certain. Trimming pared 5 bases from V and 5 bases from J, leaving 27 bases between. This CDR3 contains 18 residues. The germline CDR1 and CDR2 sequences are SNHLY and FYNNEI. CDR3 coding DNA: TGTGCCAGCAGTCCCTTTGATCTAAACGGGTTTCAGAAAACTGAAGCTTTCTTT. Its translation: CASSPFDLNGFQKTEAFF.

This clonotype has ten or more counts. The chain joins TRBV15 to TRBJ1-1, with D possibly being TRBD1 (6 bases). Trimming pared 0 bases from V and 5 bases from J, leaving 10 bases between. CDR3 length: 14 amino acids. Per germline, CDR1 LNHNV and CDR2 YYDKDF (reference sequence). CDR3 DNA: TGTGCCACCAGCAGAGATGTAGGGGGGACTGAAGCTTTCTTT. Its protein is CATSRDVGGTEAFF. Supplemented by reference TRBV15 and TRBJ1-1, the full variable domain reads DAMVIQNPRYQVTQFGKPVTLSCSQTLNHNVMYWYQQKSSQAPKLLFHYYDKDFNNEADTPDNFQSRRPNTSFCFLDIRSPGLGDTAMYLCATSRDVGGTEAFFGQGTRLTVV.

The chain links TRBV7-9 to TRBJ1-2; D unresolved. The V end was cut by 5 bases, the J end by 1 base, with 8 bases between. CDR1 and CDR2 (germline): SEHNR, FQNEAQ (reference sequence). This CDR3 comprises 13 residues. The CDR3 loop reads CASSESGNYGYTF. Here the CDR3 DNA reads TGTGCCAGCAGCGAGAGTGGTAACTATGGCTACACCTTC.

This clonotype appeared a few times. The J gene is TRBJ1-2, the V gene TRBV27, with 7 bases matching TRBD1. The CDR3 length is 12 residues. Unmatched junction bases numbered 5, after V lost 6 bases and J lost 7 bases. CDR1 and CDR2 (germline): MNHEY, SMNVEV (reference sequence). In nucleotides, the CDR3 is TGTGCCAGCAGGAGGGGGCTCTTTGGCTACACCTTC. The encoded protein is CASRRGLFGYTF.

The V and J genes are TRBV6-1 and TRBJ1-6; 9 nucleotides align to TRBD1. Germline trimming cut 6 bases from V and 9 bases from J; bases unmatched to any gene: 15. CDR1 and CDR2 from the germline V gene are MNHNS and SASEGT. There are 17 residues in the CDR3. CDR3 in DNA: TGTGCCAGCAGCTGGACAGGGGCCAACCTGGGGAGTTCACCCCTCCACTTT. This sequence encodes CASSWTGANLGSSPLHF.

This clonotype was counted ten times or more. This sequence joins TRBV5-6 and TRBJ2-7; TRBD2 aligns across 12 bases. Germline V CDR1 and CDR2: SGHDT, YYEEEE. Unmatched junction bases numbered 6, after V lost 4 bases and J lost 4 bases. The CDR3 has 15 amino acids. In DNA form, the CDR3 reads TGTGCCAGCAGCCCTTCACTAGCGGGAGGATACGAGCAGTACTTC. Translated, it gives CASSPSLAGGYEQYF.

This chain links TRBV19 with TRBJ2-7; 9 nucleotides agree with TRBD1. The germline CDR1 and CDR2 sequences are LNHDA and SQIVND (reference sequence). The CDR3 has 14 residues. Trimming removed 6 bases from V and 3 bases from J; junction bases left unmatched: 6. CDR3 residues: CASSWGDRDYEQYF. CDR3 nucleotides: TGTGCCAGTAGCTGGGGGGACAGGGACTACGAGCAGTACTTC.

This clonotype came up many times. This sequence joins TRBV12-3 or TRBV12-4 and TRBJ2-1; possible D gene TRBD1, 7 bases. The CDR3 sequence is 16 residues long. V lost 3 bases, J lost 1 base, and 13 bases lay in between. CDR3 bases: TGTGCCAGCAGTTTGGAGGGGGCGCGTTCCTACAATGAGCAGTTCTTC. Its translation: CASSLEGARSYNEQFF.

The table lists this clonotype with a few counts. The rearrangement uses TRBV5-8 and TRBJ1-1; a possible D gene is TRBD1 (6 bases). The CDR3 sequence is 15 residues long. V was cut by 2 bases and J by 2 bases, with 13 bases left in between. The germline V gene has CDR1 SGHTS and CDR2 YDEGEE. CDR3 in amino acids: CASSLPSRGNTEAFF. CDR3 nucleotides: TGTGCCAGCAGCTTACCCTCCAGGGGCAACACTGAAGCTTTCTTT.

This clonotype was recorded a few times. This chain links TRBV6-2 or TRBV6-3 with TRBJ1-6, with 8 bases matching TRBD1. With V trimmed by 4 bases and J by 9 bases, 14 bases remained unmatched. Per germline, CDR1 MNHEY and CDR2 SVGEGT. The CDR3 runs to 17 residues. CDR3 nucleotide sequence: TGTGCCAGCAGTTTTTCACAAGGACAGGGTGTTACTTCACCCCTCCACTTT. Its protein is CASSFSQGQGVTSPLHF.

The sample holds many counts of this clonotype. The genes are TRBV2 and TRBJ1-5, with D possibly TRBD1 on 5 matching bases. V gave up 8 bases and J gave up 2 bases, with 10 bases separating them. The CDR3 totals 13 residues. Germline V lookup: CDR1 SNHLY, CDR2 FYNNEI. CDR3 sequence reads: CASGGYRNQPQHF. The CDR3 DNA follows: TGTGCCAGCGGGGGGTATCGCAATCAGCCCCAGCATTTT.

Ten or more counts support this clonotype. The chain carries TRBV28 and TRBJ2-3; 15 nucleotides line up with TRBD2. CDR3 length: 18 residues. V was pared by 6 bases and J by 4 bases, with 11 bases of the junction left unmatched. The germline CDR1 and CDR2 sequences are MDHEN and SYDVKM. The CDR3 nucleotides read TGTGCCAGCAGCTTACGGACTAGCGGGAGGGCCGTTGCAGATACGCAGTATTTT. It is translated as CASSLRTSGRAVADTQYF.

This clonotype was recorded at least ten times. This chain links TRBV28 with TRBJ1-1; 9 bases agree with TRBD1. This CDR3 has 15 residues. Germline V gives CDR1 MDHEN, CDR2 SYDVKM. Unmatched junction bases numbered 1, after V lost 1 base and J lost 1 base. The CDR3 reads CASSLYRGPNTEAFF. CDR3 nucleotides: TGTGCCAGCAGTTTATACAGGGGGCCGAACACTGAAGCTTTCTTT.

This clonotype was recorded many times. This sequence joins TRBV6-1 and TRBJ2-7; the match to TRBD1 covers 7 bases. Germline trimming cut 4 bases from V and 6 bases from J; bases unmatched to any gene: 15. The CDR3 has 16 amino acids. The germline CDR1 and CDR2 sequences are MNHNS and SASEGT. CDR3 bases: TGTGCCAGCAGTGGGGCGAGGACAGGAGGATGGGTCGAGCAGTACTTC. It encodes CASSGARTGGWVEQYF.

This clonotype was seen more than once but under ten times. The chain has TRBV4-1 and TRBJ2-3; TRBD2 might be the D (6 bases). The germline V gene has CDR1 MGHRA and CDR2 YSYEKL. The CDR3 is 16 residues long. Trimming cost V 5 bases and J 0 bases, with 15 bases left between them. The CDR3 sequence: CASSNEGRGSTDTQYF. For the CDR3, the DNA is TGCGCCAGCAGCAATGAGGGACGGGGGAGCACAGATACGCAGTATTTT.

This clonotype appeared many times. The V call is TRBV7-2, the J call TRBJ2-3; no clear D gene. The length of the CDR3 is 14 residues. The V and J ends lost 6 bases and 2 bases respectively, with 12 bases between them. Germline V gene lookup returns CDR1 SGHTA and CDR2 FQGNSA. CDR3 coding DNA: TGTGCCAGCAGTATTAGCACCCACACAGATACGCAGTATTTT. Amino acid sequence: CASSISTHTDTQYF.

This clonotype occurred a few times. The rearrangement uses TRBV24-1 and TRBJ2-7; possibly TRBD1 for D (6 bases). This CDR3 is 15 amino acids long. CDR1 KGHDR and CDR2 SFDVKD come from the germline V gene. V shed 3 bases and J shed 6 bases, with 17 bases lying between them. CDR3 DNA: TGTGCCACCAGTGATCCGCCCTCTCGAGGGGGCGAGCAGTACTTC. Translating it yields CATSDPPSRGGEQYF.

This clonotype has a count of ten or more. V usage is TRBV19 and J usage is TRBJ2-3, with 8 bases lining up with TRBD2. Germline V gives CDR1 LNHDA, CDR2 SQIVND (reference sequence). This CDR3 region has 17 residues. The V gene end was trimmed by 3 bases and the J gene end by 4 bases; junction bases not matched to a gene: 12. The CDR3 bases are TGTGCCAGTAGTATTGCGAACGCGGGAGGATCGGCAGATACGCAGTATTTT. This encodes CASSIANAGGSADTQYF.

There are many counts of this clonotype. V gene TRBV7-9 combines with J gene TRBJ2-3; D is unclear. This CDR3 is 15 amino acids long. V was pared by 5 bases and J by 0 bases, with 12 bases between. Germline CDR1 is SEHNR and CDR2 is FQNEAQ (reference sequence). CDR3 coding DNA: TGTGCCAGCAGCATCGATGGACCGAGCACAGATACGCAGTATTTT. Its translation: CASSIDGPSTDTQYF.

A single count supports this clonotype. It may be a read error: a sequence one base away is much more abundant. The chain couples TRBV4-1 to TRBJ1-1, with 12 positions matching TRBD1. CDR1 and CDR2 (germline): MGHRA, YSYEKL. The CDR3 is 18 residues long. As DNA, the CDR3 is TGCGCCAGCAGCCATCACATGGGACAGGGGGCCAAGAACACTGAAGCTCTCTTT. Its translation is CASSHHMGQGAKNTEALF.

V and J are TRBV20-1 and TRBJ1-2; D is perhaps TRBD1 (6 bases). Trimming took off 1 base at V and 9 bases at J, with 15 bases between the two ends. This CDR3 is 13 amino acids long. The germline V gene encodes CDR1 DFQATT and CDR2 SNEGSKA (reference sequence). The CDR3 here is CSARAIPGQSYTF. CDR3 bases: TGCAGTGCTAGAGCCATCCCCGGACAGAGCTACACCTTC.

This clonotype has just a few counts. A clone one base away is much larger, so this may be a read error. The rearrangement uses TRBV2 and TRBJ2-5; D not resolved. The CDR3 runs to 11 residues. Per the germline V gene, CDR1 is SNHLY and CDR2 is FYNNEI. Trimming removed 3 bases from V and 5 bases from J, with 4 bases in between. CDR3 sequence reads: CASSDWETQYF. The CDR3 DNA follows: TGTGCCAGCAGTGATTGGGAGACCCAGTACTTC.

This clonotype was recorded many times. This chain links TRBV2 with TRBJ2-1; 12 bases agree with TRBD2. V lost 8 bases and J lost 8; bases outside the gene matches: 10. This CDR3 contains 15 residues. Per germline, CDR1 SNHLY and CDR2 FYNNEI. This chain's CDR3 is CASLKWTSGADEQFF. CDR3 DNA sequence: TGTGCCAGCCTCAAGTGGACTAGCGGGGCGGATGAGCAGTTCTTC.